What follows describes a single T cell receptor (beta chain). This sample is part of a study of OX40 agonist ivuxolimab in advanced cancers. About the research overall: Earlier anti-PD-1, anti-PD-L1 or anti-CTLA-4 therapy was permitted; 30% to 50% had received some.

Generated by immunoSEQ multiplex PCR, the TCRdb table keeps only in-frame clones and is missing some. This sample has 80,000 to 85,000 clones, with roughly four fifths found just once. Sequences were derived from CD4+ or CD8+ T cells sorted from blood, sampled in a trial of the OX40 agonist ivuxolimab. The receptor comes from an adult with an advanced solid tumor such as melanoma, head and neck, liver or kidney cancer.

The CDR3 DNA reads TGCGCCAGCAGCCTGACTGGGGAGACCCAGTACTTC. Translated: CASSLTGETQYF. V and J are TRBV5-1 and TRBJ2-5; the D is unclear. V was pared by 4 bases and J by 5 bases, with 9 bases between. This CDR3 comprises 12 residues. The V gene's germline CDR1 is SGHRS and CDR2 YFSETQ.